This T cell receptor (beta chain) is from a study of T cells in narcolepsy. Study at large: Patients with NT1 or NT2 and healthy control donors were enrolled.

Repertoires were generated with immunoSEQ multiplex PCR, while TCRdb's copy carries only in-frame clones and drops some. The sample has around 8,000 clones; about 56% are singletons. Overall study findings and caveats: Blood of same and different patients, but not healthy controls, reportedly held recurring autoreactive clonotypes.

Notes on this clone: Its antigen remains unidentified.

CDR3 length: 14 residues. V was clipped by 5 bases and J by 3 bases, with 10 bases between them. CDR1 is MNHEY and CDR2 is SMNVEV in the germline V gene (reference sequence). The rearrangement joins TRBV27 to TRBJ1-4; perhaps TRBD1 as D (5 bases). Input material: CD45RA- memory CD8+ T cells from PBMCs. The clonotype comes from a human donor with narcolepsy. This CDR3 reads CASSPKGANEKLFF. For the CDR3, the DNA is TGTGCCAGCAGTCCCAAAGGGGCTAATGAAAAACTGTTTTTT.